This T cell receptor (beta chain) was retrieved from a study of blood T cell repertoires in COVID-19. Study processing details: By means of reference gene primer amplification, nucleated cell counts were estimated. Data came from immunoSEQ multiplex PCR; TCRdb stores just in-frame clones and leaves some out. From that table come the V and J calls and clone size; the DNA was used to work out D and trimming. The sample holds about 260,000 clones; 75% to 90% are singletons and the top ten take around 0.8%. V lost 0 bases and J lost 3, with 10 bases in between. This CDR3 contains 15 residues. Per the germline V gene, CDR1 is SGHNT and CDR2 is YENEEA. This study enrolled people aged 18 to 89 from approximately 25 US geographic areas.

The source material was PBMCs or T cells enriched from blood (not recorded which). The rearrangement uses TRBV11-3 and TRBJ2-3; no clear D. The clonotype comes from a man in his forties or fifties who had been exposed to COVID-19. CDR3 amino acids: CASSLDPPRTDTQYF. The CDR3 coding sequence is TGTGCCAGCAGCTTAGATCCTCCTAGGACAGATACGCAGTATTTT.